These T cell receptor beta chains were read from a single sample in a study of blood T cell repertoires in COVID-19. Clones were read by immunoSEQ multiplex PCR, and TCRdb kept only the in-frame ones, dropping some. The repertoire holds approximately 250,000 clones, with 85% to 95% as singletons. The specimen sequenced was PBMCs or T cells enriched from blood (not recorded which). The receptors shown here come from a man in his forties who had been exposed to COVID-19. Both conserved end residues are part of each CDR3. The order of the fields is clone size, V gene, D gene, J gene, CDR3 DNA, CDR3 protein. D genes are given only for firm matches. A clone size is listed for some rows: how often the clone was seen (once, few, many), or a class if it is expanded.

>once|TRBV6-5|TRBD1|TRBJ2-3
TGTGCCGGAGGACAGGGGGTTTGGGATACGCAGTATTTT
CAGGQGVWDTQYF
>NA|TRBV4-1|NA|TRBJ1-2
TGCGCCAGCAGCCAAGCGATCAACAATTACAGGGATGGCTACACCTTC
CASSQAINNYRDGYTF
>NA|TRBV5-1|TRBD1|TRBJ1-4
TGCGCCAGCAGCCACGGGACAGGGGGCTTCGGTAATGAAAAACTGTTTTTT
CASSHGTGGFGNEKLFF
>NA|TRBV3-1/TRBV3-2|TRBD1|TRBJ1-5
TGTGCCAGCAGCCAAGGTACAGGGGGCGACTATCCCGGCAATCAGCCCCAGCATTTT
CASSQGTGGDYPGNQPQHF
>NA|TRBV7-8|TRBD1|TRBJ1-4
TGTGCCAGCAGCGGAACAACCGGGACAGGGGACACAACTAATGAAAAACTGTTTTTT
CASSGTTGTGDTTNEKLFF
>NA|TRBV2|NA|TRBJ2-3
TGTGCCAGCAGGAGGAGCGGGAGCACAGATACGCAGTATTTT
CASRRSGSTDTQYF
>NA|TRBV4-2|NA|TRBJ1-2
TGTGCCAGCAGCCAAGATGAAAGAGGGTTTTATGGCTACACCTTC
CASSQDERGFYGYTF
>NA|TRBV30|TRBD2|TRBJ2-3
TGTGCCTGGAGGGGCGGCGGGAGCGTCACAGATACGCAGTATTTT
CAWRGGGSVTDTQYF
>NA|TRBV28|NA|TRBJ1-2
TGTGCCAGCAGCTCCGGGAGAGCTAACTATGGCTACACCTTC
CASSSGRANYGYTF
>NA|TRBV7-9|NA|TRBJ1-6
TGTGCCAGCAGCTCCCTCTATGGACAACAGGATAATTCACCCCTCCACTTT
CASSSLYGQQDNSPLHF
>NA|TRBV5-5|NA|TRBJ1-1
TGTGCCAGCAGCGCTTACAGGGTCACTGAAGCTTTCTTT
CASSAYRVTEAFF
>NA|TRBV4-1|NA|TRBJ2-7
TGCGCCAGCGGGCAGGGGAGCGAGCAGTACTTC
CASGQGSEQYF
>NA|TRBV12-5|NA|TRBJ1-5
TGTGCTAGTGGTTTGGTAAATCCTGGCAATCAGCCCCAGCATTTT
CASGLVNPGNQPQHF
>NA|TRBV6-5|NA|TRBJ2-7
TGTGCCAGCAGGAGGGGGCGGGAGGTCTCCTACGAGCAGTACTTC
CASRRGREVSYEQYF
>NA|TRBV28|TRBD2|TRBJ2-7
TGTGCCAGCAGTTTGTGGCGGGAGTTAATCCCCCTCTCCTACGAGCAGTACTTC
CASSLWRELIPLSYEQYF
>NA|TRBV6-4|NA|TRBJ1-1
TGTGCCAGCAGTGACTCGGGTCAGGTTGGTGAAGCTTTCTTT
CASSDSGQVGEAFF
>NA|TRBV12-3/TRBV12-4|NA|TRBJ2-6
TGTGCCAGCACCCCGTCTGGGGCCAACGTCCTGACTTTC
CASTPSGANVLTF
>NA|TRBV24-1|TRBD2|TRBJ2-7
TGTGCCCTTGGGGGAGGGAGGTACGAGCAGTACTTC
CALGGGRYEQYF
>NA|TRBV5-4|TRBD2|TRBJ2-3
TGTGCCAGCAGCGGTAAGACTAGCGAAAGCACAGATACGCAGTATTTT
CASSGKTSESTDTQYF
>NA|TRBV7-3|TRBD2|TRBJ2-1
TGTGCCAGCAGCTTAGCGACTAGCGGGAGGGCCAATGAGCAGTTCTTC
CASSLATSGRANEQFF
>NA|TRBV19|NA|TRBJ1-2
TGTGCCAGTAGCCTAGACGGACAGTATACGGGCTACACCTTC
CASSLDGQYTGYTF
>NA|TRBV30|TRBD2|TRBJ2-3
TGTGCCTGGCTAGCGGGAGCCACAGATACGCAGTATTTT
CAWLAGATDTQYF
>NA|TRBV29-1|NA|TRBJ2-1
TGCAGCCAATCAACAGCGGGTGAGCAGTTCTTC
CSQSTAGEQFF
>NA|TRBV10-1|TRBD1|TRBJ1-1
TGCGCCAGCTCGAATTCCCCAGGGGGAAGAAAGAGGGCTTTCTTT
CASSNSPGGRKRAFF
>NA|TRBV5-1|TRBD1|TRBJ1-1
TGCGCCAGCAGCTTGGACAGGGGATTAGTACACGCTGAAGCTTTCTTT
CASSLDRGLVHAEAFF
>once|TRBV2|NA|TRBJ1-1
TGTGCCAGCAGTGATCTCCTCTCTGCCATGACTGACACTGAAGCTTTCTTT
CASSDLLSAMTDTEAFF
>NA|TRBV9|TRBD1|TRBJ2-3
TGTGCCAGCAGCGAGGGACAGCCAGATACGCAGTATTTT
CASSEGQPDTQYF
>NA|TRBV12-3/TRBV12-4|NA|TRBJ2-7
TGTGCCAGCAGTCCTACGGTCTACGAGCAGTACTTC
CASSPTVYEQYF
>NA|TRBV11-3|TRBD2|TRBJ2-1
TGTGCCAGCAGCTTCCCTAGGGGCCTAGCGGGTACCAATGAGCAGTTCTTC
CASSFPRGLAGTNEQFF
>NA|TRBV11-2|NA|TRBJ1-4
TGTGCCAGCAGCCGGAGTAATGAAAAACTGTTTTTT
CASSRSNEKLFF
>NA|TRBV4-2|NA|TRBJ2-1
TGTGCCAGCAGCCAATCGACTAGTGGGCCACAGATATACAATGAGCAGTTCTTC
CASSQSTSGPQIYNEQFF
>NA|TRBV25-1|TRBD1|TRBJ1-1
TGTGCCAGCAGTGAATGGGGGACAGGGGGAACTGAAGCTTTCTTT
CASSEWGTGGTEAFF
>NA|TRBV29-1|TRBD1|TRBJ1-1
TGCAGCGCCTACCGGACAGGCGGAAGCACTGAAGCTTTCTTT
CSAYRTGGSTEAFF
>NA|TRBV28|NA|TRBJ1-1
TGTGCCAGCAGCTCGAACACTGAAGCTTTCTTT
CASSSNTEAFF
>NA|TRBV4-2|TRBD2|TRBJ2-5
TGTGCCAGCAGCCAAGAAGGCGGGAGGGCCGATGAGACCCAGTACTTC
CASSQEGGRADETQYF
>NA|TRBV13|TRBD1|TRBJ2-1
TGTGCCAGCAGCTACGACAGGGGAAGCAATGAGCAGTTCTTC
CASSYDRGSNEQFF
>NA|TRBV12-3/TRBV12-4|TRBD1|TRBJ2-7
TGTGCCAGCACCGAGACAGGGTCAAGCGAGCAGTACTTC
CASTETGSSEQYF
>NA|TRBV4-1|NA|TRBJ1-2
TGCGCCAGCAGCCAAAGTGGGCAGTCTTATGGCTACACCTTC
CASSQSGQSYGYTF
>NA|TRBV6-4|TRBD1|TRBJ2-3
TGTGCCAGCAGTGATGGGACAGGGGCGGGAGATACGCAGTATTTT
CASSDGTGAGDTQYF
>NA|TRBV3-1/TRBV3-2|TRBD2|TRBJ2-2
TGTGCCAGCAGCCGACTAGCGGGAGGTAGGGCCGGGGAGCTGTTTTTT
CASSRLAGGRAGELFF
>NA|TRBV3-1/TRBV3-2|NA|TRBJ1-6
TGTGCCAGCAGCCCACCGGGACAAGCTCAATCACCCCTCCACTTT
CASSPPGQAQSPLHF